These 18 T cell receptor beta chains were all obtained from the same sample, sequenced in a study of cytomegalovirus exposure and HLA in healthy donors. It was with 60 Vbeta and 13 Jbeta primers that the PCR ran. Clones were sequenced by immunoSEQ multiplex PCR, and TCRdb holds only the in-frame ones, with some missing. The table shows some 110,000 clones, with around 80% occurring only once. The sequenced sample consisted of PBMCs. These receptors came from a man in his sixties in good health and CMV-seronegative.

The V call is TRBV5-1, the J call TRBJ2-3, with 11 bases aligning to TRBD2. Germline loops: CDR1 SGHRS, CDR2 YFSETQ. V was clipped by 4 bases and J by 6 bases; unmatched bases: 7. The CDR3 consists of 15 residues. For the CDR3, the DNA is TGCGCCAGCAGCGTAGCGGGGGGGGCCGGGGATACGCAGTATTTT. This translates into CASSVAGGAGDTQYF. Supplemented by reference TRBV5-1 and TRBJ2-3, the full variable domain reads KAGVTQTPRYLIKTRGQQVTLSCSPISGHRSVSWYQQTPGQGLQFLFEYFSETQRNKGNFPGRFSGRQFSNSRSEMNVSTLELGDSALYLCASSVAGGAGDTQYFGPGTRLTVL.

V usage is TRBV5-8 and J usage is TRBJ1-2; D uncertain. CDR1 is SGHTS and CDR2 is YDEGEE in the germline V gene. The CDR3 totals 13 residues. Trimming took off 0 bases at V and 5 bases at J, with 8 bases between the two ends. CDR3 sequence (DNA): TGTGCCAGCAGCTTGGGGTTTCTATATGGCTACACCTTC. This sequence encodes CASSLGFLYGYTF.

This chain connects TRBV5-1 to TRBJ1-6, with D possibly being TRBD1 (6 bases). Per germline, CDR1 SGHRS and CDR2 YFSETQ. The CDR3 totals 15 residues. Trimming removed 0 bases from V and 6 bases from J, with 10 bases in between. The DNA of the CDR3 is TGCGCCAGCAGCTTGGTGGCACAGGGTAATTCACCCCTCCACTTT. This gives the protein CASSLVAQGNSPLHF.

The chain combines TRBV10-3 with TRBJ1-5; no definite D call. The CDR3 is made up of 14 amino acids. Trimming cost V 3 bases and J 3 bases, with 9 bases left between them. From germline, CDR1 is ENHRY and CDR2 SYGVKD. The CDR3, as DNA: TGTGCCATCAGTGAACAGATTATCAATCAGCCCCAGCATTTT. The encoded protein is CAISEQIINQPQHF.

This sequence joins TRBV27 and TRBJ2-1, with TRBD1 matching over 8 bases. CDR3 length: 15 residues. V shed 6 bases and J 6 bases; nucleotides not matched to a gene: 10. The germline CDR1 and CDR2 sequences are MNHEY and SMNVEV (reference sequence). CDR3 sequence: CASRFLDRAPNEQFF. CDR3 DNA: TGTGCCAGCAGGTTCCTGGACAGGGCCCCCAATGAGCAGTTCTTC.

This chain joins TRBV7-9 and TRBJ1-4; 10 nucleotides match TRBD1. The CDR3 totals 17 residues. The germline gives CDR1 SEHNR, CDR2 FQNEAQ (reference sequence). J lost 0 bases, V lost 4 bases, and 5 bases had no gene match. DNA for the CDR3: TGTGCCAGCAGCTCAGGGACAGGGGACTCAACTAATGAAAAACTGTTTTTT. This gives the protein CASSSGTGDSTNEKLFF.

This chain joins TRBV9 and TRBJ2-7, with 9 bases identical to TRBD2. V dropped 1 base and J dropped 0; count of bases not matched to a gene: 5. The CDR3 consists of 16 residues. CDR1 is SGDLS and CDR2 is YYNGEE in the germline V gene. The CDR3 sequence: CASSVIQRGDSYEQYV. The CDR3 bases are TGTGCCAGCAGCGTAATTCAGCGGGGGGACTCCTACGAGCAGTACGTC.

V gene TRBV6-5 combines with J gene TRBJ1-3; tentative D call: TRBD1 (5 bases). This CDR3 is 15 amino acids long. V was trimmed by 8 bases and J by 0 bases, leaving 14 bases between them. Germline V gene data show CDR1 as MNHEY and CDR2 as SVGAGI. CDR3 DNA sequence: TGTGCCAGCGGCGGGGCGGGAGCCTCTGGAAACACCATATATTTT. Translating it yields CASGGAGASGNTIYF.

In this sample, this clone turned up a few times. The identical CDR3 is also encoded by other nucleotide sequences in the sample. This chain uses TRBV19 with TRBJ1-1; 7 nucleotides line up with TRBD1. The CDR3 contains 13 residues. The J segment lost 4 bases and the V segment lost 3 bases, leaving 2 bases of the junction unmatched. CDR1 and CDR2 (germline): LNHDA, SQIVND (reference sequence). The CDR3 reads CASSINRGTEAFF. In DNA form, the CDR3 reads TGTGCCAGTAGTATTAACAGGGGCACTGAAGCTTTCTTT. The complete variable domain, with remaining parts taken from reference TRBV19 and TRBJ1-1, reads DGGITQSPKYLFRKEGQNVTLSCEQNLNHDAMYWYRQDPGQGLRLIYYSQIVNDFQKGDIAEGYSVSREKKESFPLTVTSAQKNPTAFYLCASSINRGTEAFFGQGTRLTVV.

The chain employs TRBV7-9 and TRBJ1-6; no reliable D call. The CDR3 runs 15 residues. Trimming took 1 base from V and 1 from J, leaving 5 bases between them. Germline V gene data show CDR1 as SEHNR and CDR2 as FQNEAQ (reference sequence). CDR3: CASSLGPSYNSPLHF. Written as DNA, the CDR3 is TGTGCCAGCAGCTTAGGGCCGTCCTATAATTCACCCCTCCACTTT.

This chain joins TRBV19 and TRBJ2-3, with TRBD1 identical over 7 bases. This CDR3 spans 17 amino acids. CDR1 and CDR2 from the germline V gene are LNHDA and SQIVND (reference sequence). The J segment lost 3 bases and the V segment lost 4 bases, leaving 13 bases of the junction unmatched. For the CDR3, the DNA is TGTGCCAGTAGTAAGCTCACCGTAGGGGGCTCTACAGATACGCAGTATTTT. This gives the protein CASSKLTVGGSTDTQYF.

This chain links TRBV9 with TRBJ2-1; D is uncertain. V was trimmed by 0 bases and J by 2 bases, leaving 9 bases between them. CDR3 length: 15 residues. CDR1 and CDR2 from the germline V gene are SGDLS and YYNGEE. The CDR3 bases are TGTGCCAGCAGCGTAGACTCTAGACCCTACAATGAGCAGTTCTTC. Encoded protein: CASSVDSRPYNEQFF.

V usage is TRBV7-6 and J usage is TRBJ2-5, with 16 bases lining up with TRBD2. The V and J ends lost 5 bases and 5 bases, in that order; junction bases with no gene match: 8. The CDR3 extends over 17 amino acids. The germline V gene encodes CDR1 SGHVS and CDR2 FNYEAQ. The CDR3 bases are TGTGCCAGCAGCGCCGGGACTAGCGGGGGGGCCGGGGAGACCCAGTACTTC. This gives the protein CASSAGTSGGAGETQYF.

There are a few counts of this clone. The CDR3 here is CASSSTGQGAEQYF. CDR3 nucleotides: TGTGCCAGCAGCTCCACCGGACAGGGGGCCGAGCAGTACTTC. The chain couples TRBV7-3 to TRBJ2-7, with 11 bases lining up with TRBD1. V shed 4 bases and J 6 bases; nucleotides not matched to a gene: 5. Germline V gene sequence: CDR1 SGHTA, CDR2 FQGTGA. The CDR3 is 14 residues long.

The gene calls are TRBV5-4 and TRBJ2-3, with 7 bases that match TRBD2. V lost 1 base to trimming and J lost 6 bases; unmatched junction nucleotides: 8. The CDR3 spans 15 residues. CDR1 SGHNT and CDR2 YYREEE come from the germline V gene (reference sequence). For the CDR3, the DNA is TGTGCCAGCAGCTTGACTAGCGACTCACTGGATACGCAGTATTTT. It codes for CASSLTSDSLDTQYF. Drawing the rest from reference TRBV5-4 and TRBJ2-3, the complete variable domain is ETGVTQSPTHLIKTRGQQVTLRCSSQSGHNTVSWYQQALGQGPQFIFQYYREEENGRGNFPPRFSGLQFPNYSSELNVNALELDDSALYLCASSLTSDSLDTQYFGPGTRLTVL.

A few counts support this clone. The chain carries TRBV5-1 and TRBJ2-3; TRBD2 agrees at 8 bases. Per germline, CDR1 SGHRS and CDR2 YFSETQ. Trimming took 4 bases from V and 7 from J; bases not matched to a gene: 2. This CDR3 spans 12 amino acids. CDR3 DNA: TGCGCCAGCAGCCCTAGCGGGTATACGCAGTATTTT. It translates to CASSPSGYTQYF.

This clone was found a few times. V and J are TRBV25-1 and TRBJ1-4, with D perhaps matching TRBD1 (5 bases). The ends were cut back, 3 bases at V and 3 bases at J, with 11 bases in the middle. The length of the CDR3 is 15 residues. Germline V gene sequence: CDR1 MGHDK, CDR2 SYGVNS. CDR3 amino acids: CASSDLAGANEKLFF. In DNA form, the CDR3 reads TGTGCCAGCAGTGACCTAGCGGGGGCTAATGAAAAACTGTTTTTT.

This clone was seen a few times. The chain combines TRBV5-1 with TRBJ1-2; D gene ambiguous. The CDR3 extends over 14 amino acids. With 0 bases removed from V and 4 bases from J, the gap between germline ends came to 10 bases. The germline V gene has CDR1 SGHRS and CDR2 YFSETQ. In nucleotides, the CDR3 is TGCGCCAGCAGCTTGGAGAGGGCGGGCTATGGCTACACCTTC. Amino acid sequence: CASSLERAGYGYTF.